Listed below are T cell receptor beta chains from one sample, sequenced in a study of CD8+ T cells in alopecia areata. Profiling relied on immunoSEQ multiplex PCR, and the TCRdb table lists in-frame clones only, not all of them. The sample has 130,000 to 150,000 clones, about three fifths seen once. Material for sequencing was CD8+ T cells sorted from blood. These receptors originate from a human donor in good health. The CDR3 runs from the conserved cysteine through the conserved F or W. Clone size is not always given. Where it is, it says once, few, many or a class for expanded clones.

j_gene	abundance	v_gene	CDR3aa
TRBJ2-2	NA	TRBV9	CASSVAGELFF
TRBJ1-2	NA	TRBV2	CATEKIDKIYGYTF
TRBJ2-7	few	TRBV7-9	CASSAQTRGEQYF
TRBJ2-7	NA	TRBV28	CASSWGQGEGSYEQYF
TRBJ2-7	few	TRBV29-1	CSVGDRPYEQYF
TRBJ2-7	NA	TRBV5-1	CASSLASAGAVLEQYF
TRBJ2-7	NA	TRBV2	CASSFSTGATYEQYF
TRBJ2-1	NA	TRBV11-2	CASSFGGDEQFF
TRBJ1-4	NA	TRBV2	CASSPAIRQGLNEKLFF
TRBJ2-1	NA	TRBV5-6	CASSLWTSARGYNEQFF